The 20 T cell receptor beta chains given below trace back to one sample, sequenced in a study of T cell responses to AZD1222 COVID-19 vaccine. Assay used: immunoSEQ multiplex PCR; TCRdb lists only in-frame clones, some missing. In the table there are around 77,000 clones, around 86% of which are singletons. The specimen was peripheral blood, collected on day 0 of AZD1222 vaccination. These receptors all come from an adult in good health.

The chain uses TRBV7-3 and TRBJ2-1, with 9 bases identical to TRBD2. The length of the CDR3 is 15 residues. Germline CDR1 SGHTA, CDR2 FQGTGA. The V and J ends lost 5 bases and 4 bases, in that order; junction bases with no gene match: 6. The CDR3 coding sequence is TGTGCCAGCAGCGCGACTAGCGGATCTTACAATGAGCAGTTCTTC. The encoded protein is CASSATSGSYNEQFF.

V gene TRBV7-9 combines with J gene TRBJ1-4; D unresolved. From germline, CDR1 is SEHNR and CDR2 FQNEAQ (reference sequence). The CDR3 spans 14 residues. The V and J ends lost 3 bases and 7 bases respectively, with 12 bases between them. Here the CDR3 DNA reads TGTGCCAGCAGCTTCGACCCAATGGCTGAAAAACTGTTTTTT. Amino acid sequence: CASSFDPMAEKLFF.

The CDR3, as DNA: TGTGCCAGCAGCCCTACAGGGGGCGGGAGCTATGGCTACACCTTC. Translated, it gives CASSPTGGGSYGYTF. The chain is built from TRBV5-4 and TRBJ1-2; 9 bases are a match to TRBD1. J gave up 4 bases and V 4 bases, and 8 bases lay outside the gene matches. The CDR3 spans 15 residues. Germline V gives CDR1 SGHNT, CDR2 YYREEE (reference sequence).

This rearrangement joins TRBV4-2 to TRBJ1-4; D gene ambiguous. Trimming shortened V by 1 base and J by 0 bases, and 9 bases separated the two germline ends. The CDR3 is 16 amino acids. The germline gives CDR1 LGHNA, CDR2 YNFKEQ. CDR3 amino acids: CASSQVLAPTNEKLFF. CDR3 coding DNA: TGTGCCAGCAGCCAAGTACTGGCCCCAACTAATGAAAAACTGTTTTTT.

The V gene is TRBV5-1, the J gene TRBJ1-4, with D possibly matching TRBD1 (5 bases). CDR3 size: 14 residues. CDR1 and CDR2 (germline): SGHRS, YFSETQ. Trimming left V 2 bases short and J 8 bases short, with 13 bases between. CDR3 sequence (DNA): TGCGCCAGCAGCTTAGGGGAACGAGGGGAAAAACTGTTTTTT. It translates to CASSLGERGEKLFF.

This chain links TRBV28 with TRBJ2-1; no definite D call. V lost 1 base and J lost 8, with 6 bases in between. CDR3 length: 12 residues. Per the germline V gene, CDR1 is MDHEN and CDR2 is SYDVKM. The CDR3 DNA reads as TGTGCCAGCAGTTTATTGCCCTATGAGCAGTTCTTC. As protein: CASSLLPYEQFF.

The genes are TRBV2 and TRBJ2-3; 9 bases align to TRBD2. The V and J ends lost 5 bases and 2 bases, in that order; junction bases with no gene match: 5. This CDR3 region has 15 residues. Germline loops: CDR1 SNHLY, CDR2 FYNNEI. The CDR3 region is CASSQLAGPTDTQYF. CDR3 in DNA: TGTGCCAGCAGTCAGCTAGCGGGACCCACAGATACGCAGTATTTT.

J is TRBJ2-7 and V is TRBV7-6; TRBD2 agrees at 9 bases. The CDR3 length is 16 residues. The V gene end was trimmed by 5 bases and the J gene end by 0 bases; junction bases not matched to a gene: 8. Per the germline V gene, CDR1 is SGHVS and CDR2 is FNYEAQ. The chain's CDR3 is CASSPPLAGDSYEQYF. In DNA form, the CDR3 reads TGTGCCAGCAGCCCCCCACTAGCGGGTGACTCCTACGAGCAGTACTTC.

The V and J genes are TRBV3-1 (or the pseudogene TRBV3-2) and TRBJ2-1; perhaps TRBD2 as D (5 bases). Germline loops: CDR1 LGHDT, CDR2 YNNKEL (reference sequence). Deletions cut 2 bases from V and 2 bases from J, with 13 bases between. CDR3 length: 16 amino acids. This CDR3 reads CASSQSVGEPYNEQFF. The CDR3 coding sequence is TGTGCCAGCAGCCAATCAGTCGGGGAGCCCTACAATGAGCAGTTCTTC.

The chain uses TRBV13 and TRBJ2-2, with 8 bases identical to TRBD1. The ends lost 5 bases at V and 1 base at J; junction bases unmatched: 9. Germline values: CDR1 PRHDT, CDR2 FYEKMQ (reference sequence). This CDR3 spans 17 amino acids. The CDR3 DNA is TGTGCCAGCAGCCCCCCGGGACAGGACCTGAACACCGGGGAGCTGTTTTTT. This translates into CASSPPGQDLNTGELFF.

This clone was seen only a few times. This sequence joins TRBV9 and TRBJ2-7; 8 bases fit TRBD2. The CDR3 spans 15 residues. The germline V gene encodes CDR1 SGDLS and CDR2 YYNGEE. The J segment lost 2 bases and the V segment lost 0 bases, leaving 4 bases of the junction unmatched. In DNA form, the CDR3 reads TGTGCCAGCAGCGTAGAGGGTAGCGGGGCCTACGAGCAGTACTTC. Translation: CASSVEGSGAYEQYF.

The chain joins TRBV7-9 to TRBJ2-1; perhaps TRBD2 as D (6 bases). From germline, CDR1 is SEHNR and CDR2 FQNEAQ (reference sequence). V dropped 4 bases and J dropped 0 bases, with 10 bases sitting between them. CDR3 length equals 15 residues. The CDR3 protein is CASSSVADSYNEQFF. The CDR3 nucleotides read TGTGCCAGCAGCTCCGTAGCGGACTCCTACAATGAGCAGTTCTTC.

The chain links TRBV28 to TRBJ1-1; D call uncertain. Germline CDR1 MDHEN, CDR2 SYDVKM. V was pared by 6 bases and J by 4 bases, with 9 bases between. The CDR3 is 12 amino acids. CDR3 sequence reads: CASSLALTEAFF. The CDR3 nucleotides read TGTGCCAGCAGCTTAGCTCTCACTGAAGCTTTCTTT.

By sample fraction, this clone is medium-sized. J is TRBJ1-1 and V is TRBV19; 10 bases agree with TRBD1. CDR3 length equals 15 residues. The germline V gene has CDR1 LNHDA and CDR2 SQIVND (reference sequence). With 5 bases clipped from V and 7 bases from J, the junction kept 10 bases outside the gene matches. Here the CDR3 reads CASSAGTGEGGEAFF. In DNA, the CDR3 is TGTGCCAGTAGTGCGGGGACAGGGGAAGGGGGTGAAGCTTTCTTT.

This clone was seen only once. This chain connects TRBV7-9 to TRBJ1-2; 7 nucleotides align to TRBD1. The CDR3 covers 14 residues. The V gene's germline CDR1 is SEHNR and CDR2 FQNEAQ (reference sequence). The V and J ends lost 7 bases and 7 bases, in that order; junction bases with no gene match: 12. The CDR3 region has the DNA TGTGCCAGCACCATGGGAGGGGGCCAAGGTGGCTACACCTTC. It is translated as CASTMGGGQGGYTF. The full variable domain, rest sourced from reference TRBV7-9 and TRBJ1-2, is DTGVSQNPRHKITKRGQNVTFRCDPISEHNRLYWYRQTLGQGPEFLTYFQNEAQLEKSRLLSDRFSAERPKGSFSTLEIQRTEQGDSAMYLCASTMGGGQGGYTFGSGTRLTVV.

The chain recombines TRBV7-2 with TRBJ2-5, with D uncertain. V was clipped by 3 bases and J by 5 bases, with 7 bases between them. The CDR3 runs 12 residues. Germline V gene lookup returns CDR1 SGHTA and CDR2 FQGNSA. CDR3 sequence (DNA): TGTGCCAGCAGCTTCGTAGGCGAGACCCAGTACTTC. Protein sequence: CASSFVGETQYF.

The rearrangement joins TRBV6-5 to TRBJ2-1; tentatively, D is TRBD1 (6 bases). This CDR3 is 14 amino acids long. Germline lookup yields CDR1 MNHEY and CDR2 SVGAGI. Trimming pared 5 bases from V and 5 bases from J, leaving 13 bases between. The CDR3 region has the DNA TGTGCCAGCAGTCCCTGGACAGCCAACAATGAGCAGTTCTTC. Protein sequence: CASSPWTANNEQFF.

CDR3 nucleotide sequence: TGTGCCAGCAGCTTAGGGACAGGGGATTTTGGCTACACCTTC. Protein product: CASSLGTGDFGYTF. V usage is TRBV13 and J usage is TRBJ1-2, with 8 bases matching TRBD1. There are 14 residues in the CDR3. J was trimmed by 7 bases and V by 0 bases; bases with no gene match: 4. Germline loops: CDR1 PRHDT, CDR2 FYEKMQ (reference sequence). Full variable domain (rest looked up from reference TRBV13 and TRBJ1-2): AAGVIQSPRHLIKEKRETATLKCYPIPRHDTVYWYQQGPGQDPQFLISFYEKMQSDKGSIPDRFSAQQFSDYHSELNMSSLELGDSALYFCASSLGTGDFGYTFGSGTRLTVV.

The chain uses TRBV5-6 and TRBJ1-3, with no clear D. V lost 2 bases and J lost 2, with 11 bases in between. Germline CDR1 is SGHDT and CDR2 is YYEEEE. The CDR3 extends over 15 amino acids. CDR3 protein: CASSFPTEAGNTIYF. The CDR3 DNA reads TGTGCCAGCAGCTTCCCCACAGAGGCTGGAAACACCATATATTTT.

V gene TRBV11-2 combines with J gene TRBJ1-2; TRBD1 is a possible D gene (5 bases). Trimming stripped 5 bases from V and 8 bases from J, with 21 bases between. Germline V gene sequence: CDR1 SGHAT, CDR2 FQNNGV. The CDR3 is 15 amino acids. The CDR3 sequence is CASSPDQGRVAGYTF. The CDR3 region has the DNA TGTGCCAGCAGCCCCGACCAGGGCCGGGTCGCAGGCTACACCTTC.